One sample yielded the 20 T cell receptor beta chains listed below, sequenced in a study of blood T cell repertoires in COVID-19. Clones were read by immunoSEQ multiplex PCR, and TCRdb kept only the in-frame ones, dropping some. The sample includes 250,000 to 300,000 clones, about 86% of them seen just once. The sequencing input was peripheral blood. Receptor source: a woman aged 25-40 years with COVID-19, enrolled during active disease.

CDR3 sequence (DNA): TGTGCCAGTGGGGATGGGATGGGTCGGCGGGGAGGCTACACCTTC. This gives the protein CASGDGMGRRGGYTF. The V and J genes are TRBV19 and TRBJ1-2; no reliable D call. CDR3 length: 15 residues. Between the trimmed V and J ends, which lost 8 bases and 8 bases, there was a span of 24 bases. Germline V gene lookup returns CDR1 LNHDA and CDR2 SQIVND (reference sequence).

The rearrangement links TRBV7-8 to TRBJ2-3; 8 bases line up with TRBD2. V trimming: 0 bases; J trimming: 0 bases; junction bases outside the gene matches: 8. The V gene's germline CDR1 is SGHVS and CDR2 FQNEAQ. The CDR3 has 18 amino acids. This CDR3 is CASSLANTSGTSTDTQYF. The CDR3 DNA is TGTGCCAGCAGCTTAGCGAATACTAGCGGTACTAGCACAGATACGCAGTATTTT.

V is TRBV19 and J is TRBJ1-2, with D tentatively TRBD1 (5 bases). Germline CDR1 reads LNHDA; CDR2 reads SQIVND (reference sequence). Trimming cost V 3 bases and J 5 bases, with 13 bases left between them. The CDR3 contains 14 residues. CDR3 sequence reads: CASSISQGSYGYTF. In nucleotides, the CDR3 is TGTGCCAGTAGTATCTCTCAGGGCTCGTATGGCTACACCTTC.

The chain is built from TRBV5-1 and TRBJ2-5; no definite D call. The CDR3 length is 11 residues. Germline V CDR1 and CDR2: SGHRS, YFSETQ. The ends were cut back, 7 bases at V and 2 bases at J, with 6 bases in the middle. The CDR3 DNA is TGCGCCAGCCAAACACAAGAGACCCAGTACTTC. This gives the protein CASQTQETQYF.

V and J are TRBV28 and TRBJ1-5, with a weak D call TRBD1 (5 bases). CDR1 and CDR2 from the germline V gene are MDHEN and SYDVKM. With 2 bases removed from V and 5 bases from J, the gap between germline ends came to 16 bases. The CDR3 runs 16 residues. Here the CDR3 DNA reads TGTGCCAGCAGTTTACTAGGGAGGGGTTCCGATCAGCCCCAGCATTTT. Its protein product is CASSLLGRGSDQPQHF.

This chain uses TRBV18 with TRBJ1-2; D possibly corresponds to TRBD1 (5 bases). The CDR3 runs to 16 residues. The V and J ends lost 3 bases and 6 bases respectively, with 20 bases between them. Looked up from germline, CDR1 is KGHSH and CDR2 is LQKENI. CDR3 sequence (DNA): TGTGCCAGCTCACCTTCCGGGCAGGGAGGTAGGGATGGCTACACCTTC. As protein: CASSPSGQGGRDGYTF.

The chain carries TRBV2 and TRBJ1-2; tentatively, D is TRBD1 (5 bases). Germline loops: CDR1 SNHLY, CDR2 FYNNEI. The CDR3 is 14 residues long. Trimming left V 10 bases short and J 6 bases short, with 21 bases between. The CDR3 spells CATPGGGYGDGYTF. The CDR3 DNA is TGTGCCACCCCTGGGGGGGGGTATGGCGATGGCTACACCTTC. The entire variable domain, with the rest obtained from reference TRBV2 and TRBJ1-2, is as follows: EPEVTQTPSHQVTQMGQEVILRCVPISNHLYFYWYRQILGQKVEFLVSFYNNEISEKSEIFDDQFSVERPDGSNFTLKIRSTKLEDSAMYFCATPGGGYGDGYTFGSGTRLTVV.

This clone was counted a single time. This chain connects TRBV7-8 to TRBJ2-3; possibly TRBD2 for D (7 bases). V was shortened by 1 base and J by 6 bases, with 17 bases between the two germline ends. The CDR3 length is 16 residues. CDR1 SGHVS and CDR2 FQNEAQ come from the germline V gene. CDR3: CASSLGGGGRLDTQYF. CDR3 in DNA: TGTGCCAGCAGCTTAGGAGGCGGGGGCAGGTTGGATACGCAGTATTTT.

The J gene is TRBJ2-2, the V gene TRBV5-1, with TRBD2 as a possible D gene (6 bases). V shed 6 bases and J shed 4 bases, with 13 bases lying between them. Germline values: CDR1 SGHRS, CDR2 YFSETQ. The CDR3 sequence is 14 residues long. The DNA of the CDR3 is TGCGCCAGCACCGGGGGAGCGATCACCGGGGAGCTGTTTTTT. Translating it yields CASTGGAITGELFF.

The V and J genes are TRBV5-4 and TRBJ1-2, with TRBD1 matching over 8 bases. The CDR3 spans 13 residues. The V and J ends lost 3 bases and 4 bases, in that order; junction bases with no gene match: 2. The germline CDR1 and CDR2 sequences are SGHNT and YYREEE (reference sequence). The CDR3: CASSWTGPYGYTF. The CDR3 DNA is TGTGCCAGCAGCTGGACAGGGCCCTATGGCTACACCTTC.

This chain uses TRBV27 with TRBJ1-2; 9 bases align to TRBD1. CDR1 and CDR2 (germline): MNHEY, SMNVEV (reference sequence). CDR3 length: 13 amino acids. V was pared by 2 bases and J by 10 bases, with 5 bases of the junction left unmatched. This CDR3 reads CASSLRQGVPYTF. The CDR3 nucleotides read TGTGCCAGCAGTTTAAGACAGGGGGTACCCTACACCTTC.

This clone was recorded once. The chain links TRBV18 to TRBJ2-3; D possibly corresponds to TRBD2 (6 bases). Germline V gene lookup returns CDR1 KGHSH and CDR2 LQKENI. V was shortened by 0 bases and J by 11 bases, with 9 bases between the two germline ends. There are 12 residues in the CDR3. The CDR3 is CASSPPRRGQYF. DNA for the CDR3: TGTGCCAGCTCACCACCCCGGCGGGGGCAGTATTTT.

This chain connects TRBV7-8 to TRBJ2-7, with 10 positions matching TRBD1. CDR1 and CDR2 (germline): SGHVS, FQNEAQ. CDR3 size: 15 residues. Trimming removed 6 bases from V and 4 bases from J; junction bases left unmatched: 9. The CDR3 here is CASSIGGQGNYEQYF. The CDR3 nucleotides read TGTGCCAGCAGTATCGGGGGACAGGGGAATTACGAGCAGTACTTC. Full variable domain (remainder filled in from reference TRBV7-8 and TRBJ2-7): GAGVSQSPRYKVAKRGQDVALRCDPISGHVSLFWYQQALGQGPEFLTYFQNEAQLDKSGLPSDRFFAERPEGSVSTLKIQRTQQEDSAVYLCASSIGGQGNYEQYFGPGTRLTVT.

This chain connects TRBV6-5 to TRBJ2-1; 13 bases are a match to TRBD2. Unmatched junction bases numbered 5, after V lost 4 bases and J lost 8 bases. In germline, CDR1 is MNHEY, CDR2 SVGAGI. CDR3 size: 15 residues. The CDR3 sequence: CASSLLAGGQHEQFF. CDR3 sequence (DNA): TGTGCCAGCAGTTTACTAGCGGGGGGGCAGCATGAGCAGTTCTTC.

The V gene is TRBV7-2, the J gene TRBJ2-7; D is perhaps TRBD1 (5 bases). Per the germline V gene, CDR1 is SGHTA and CDR2 is FQGNSA. There are 13 residues in the CDR3. V dropped 5 bases and J dropped 2 bases, with 10 bases sitting between them. CDR3 DNA sequence: TGTGCCAGCAGCCCGGACACCACCTACGAGCAGTACTTC. Translating gives CASSPDTTYEQYF.

This chain uses TRBV4-1 with TRBJ1-2; D ambiguous. Between the trimmed V and J ends, which lost 2 bases and 4 bases, there was a span of 17 bases. Germline V lookup: CDR1 MGHRA, CDR2 YSYEKL. The CDR3 consists of 16 residues. The CDR3 here is CASSQPSRGLGYGYTF. DNA of the CDR3: TGCGCCAGCAGCCAACCCTCCCGGGGTCTCGGCTATGGCTACACCTTC.

The chain links TRBV6-5 to TRBJ2-5; 8 bases map to TRBD1. Germline lookup yields CDR1 MNHEY and CDR2 SVGAGI. The junction had 3 bases not matched to a gene; V was cut back by 6 bases and J by 3 bases. There are 13 residues in the CDR3. The CDR3 reads CASSRTGKETQYF. As DNA, the CDR3 is TGTGCCAGCAGCCGGACAGGGAAAGAGACCCAGTACTTC.

The rearrangement uses TRBV16 and TRBJ2-2; no clear D gene. The V end was cut by 4 bases, the J end by 5 bases, with 2 bases between. CDR1 and CDR2 (germline): KGHSY, FQNENV. This CDR3 has 11 amino acids. The CDR3 nucleotides read TGTGCCAGCAGCCCAACCGGGGAGCTGTTTTTT. Translated, it gives CASSPTGELFF. Looking up the rest from reference TRBV16 and TRBJ2-2 gives the full variable domain: GEEVAQTPKHLVRGEGQKAKLYCAPIKGHSYVFWYQQVLKNEFKFLISFQNENVFDETGMPKERFSAKCLPNSPCSLEIQATKLEDSAVYFCASSPTGELFFGEGSRLTVL.

The rearrangement links TRBV27 to TRBJ1-1; 8 positions match TRBD1. Trimming cost V 3 bases and J 5 bases; bases outside gene matches: 11. Germline CDR1 is MNHEY and CDR2 is SMNVEV (reference sequence). The CDR3 runs to 16 residues. The CDR3 region is CASSFVRGQGATEAFF. CDR3 sequence (DNA): TGTGCCAGCAGTTTCGTTCGAGGGCAGGGGGCTACTGAAGCTTTCTTT.

This chain connects TRBV5-6 to TRBJ1-4; TRBD1 matches 9 bases. Per the germline V gene, CDR1 is SGHDT and CDR2 is YYEEEE. With V trimmed by 4 bases and J by 5 bases, 6 bases remained unmatched. The CDR3 covers 15 residues. The CDR3 region is CASSGAGTGNEKLFF. CDR3 nucleotides: TGTGCCAGCAGCGGGGCCGGGACAGGGAATGAAAAACTGTTTTTT.